This T cell receptor (beta chain) was recorded in a study of post-analysis software for immune sequencing data. Whole-study findings and limits: Five or six TRBV segments, TRBV5-6, TRBV5-1 and TRBV20-1 among them, were found more frequent in patients than controls.

Built from TCR beta cDNA, the libraries had unique molecular identifiers in them. Each CDR3 protein gets one entry after TCRdb re-called the PCR reads with MiXCR. The sample holds roughly 600,000 distinct CDR3 sequences; roughly 45% are singletons and the top ten take under 2%. With regard to this clonotype: No antigen is known for it.

Germline lookup yields CDR1 DFQATT and CDR2 SNEGSKA (reference sequence). CDR3 size: 15 residues. Trimming removed 7 bases from V and 9 bases from J; junction bases left unmatched: 11. V and J are TRBV20-1 and TRBJ2-1; 14 nucleotides match TRBD2. The source is a girl aged 10-17 years with multiple sclerosis. Sequenced material: blood. The CDR3 sequence: CSGTSGRTGGSEQFF. In nucleotides, the CDR3 is TGCAGTGGGACTAGCGGGAGGACCGGGGGCAGTGAGCAGTTCTTC.